This T cell receptor (beta chain) was documented in a study of blood T cells in healthy people across ages. Findings and caveats of the study: Those diversity estimates obtained from one million T cells were thought to be underestimates. CMV status of donors was unknown, possibly confounding expanded clonotype changes.

This clonotype came up a few times. Its target is unknown. CDR3 length: 14 amino acids. From germline, CDR1 is SGHNT and CDR2 YENEEA. V was pared by 5 bases and J by 7 bases, with 8 bases of the junction left unmatched. A sample-barcoded 5' primer and a J-beta primer mix were used in a second PCR of roughly 7 to 12 cycles. Each cDNA molecule carried a tag from a template-switch adaptor that contained 12 random nucleotides. Each sample yielded at least 3 million CDR3-containing paired-end reads. TCRdb re-derived calls from the 5' RACE reads in MiXCR, one entry per CDR3 protein. The sample gives some 790,000 distinct CDR3 sequences, less than 35% of which show up once; 15% to 20% is in the top ten.

The source is a woman older than 75 in good health. The chain has TRBV11-3 and TRBJ1-2; 9 bases map to TRBD1. What was sequenced was blood. CDR3 in DNA: TGTGCCAGCAGCAGAGACAGGGGGTCGGGTGGCTACACCTTC. Protein product: CASSRDRGSGGYTF.